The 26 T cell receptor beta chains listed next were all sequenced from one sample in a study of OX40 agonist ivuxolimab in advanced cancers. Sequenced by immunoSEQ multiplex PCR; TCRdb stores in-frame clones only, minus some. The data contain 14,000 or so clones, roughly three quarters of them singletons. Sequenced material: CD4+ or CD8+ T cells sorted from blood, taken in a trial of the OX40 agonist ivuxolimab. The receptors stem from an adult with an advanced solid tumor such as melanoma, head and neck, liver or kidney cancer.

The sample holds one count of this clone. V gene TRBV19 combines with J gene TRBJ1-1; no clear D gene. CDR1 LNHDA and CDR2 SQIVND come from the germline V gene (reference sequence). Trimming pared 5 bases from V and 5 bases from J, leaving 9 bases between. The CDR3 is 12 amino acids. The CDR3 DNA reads TGTGCCAGTAGTCTACATAGGACTGAAGCTTTCTTT. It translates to CASSLHRTEAFF.

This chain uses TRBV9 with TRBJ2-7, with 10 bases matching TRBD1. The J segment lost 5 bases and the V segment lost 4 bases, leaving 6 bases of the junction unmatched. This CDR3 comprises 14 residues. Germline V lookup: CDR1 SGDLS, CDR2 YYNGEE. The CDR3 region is CASSPDRGRDEQYF. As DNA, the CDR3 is TGTGCCAGCAGCCCCGACAGGGGGCGCGACGAGCAGTACTTC.

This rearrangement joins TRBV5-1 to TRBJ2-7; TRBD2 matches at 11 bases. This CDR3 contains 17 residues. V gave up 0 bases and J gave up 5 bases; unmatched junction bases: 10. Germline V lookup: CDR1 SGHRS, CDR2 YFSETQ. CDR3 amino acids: CASSLDPTSGSSDEQYF. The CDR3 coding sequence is TGCGCCAGCAGCTTGGACCCTACTAGCGGGAGTAGCGACGAGCAGTACTTC.

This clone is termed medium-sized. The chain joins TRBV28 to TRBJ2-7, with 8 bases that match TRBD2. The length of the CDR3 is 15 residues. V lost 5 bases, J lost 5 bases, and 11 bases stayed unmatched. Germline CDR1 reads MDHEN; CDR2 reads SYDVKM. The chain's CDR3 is CASSPRQRERNEQYF. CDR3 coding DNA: TGTGCCAGCAGTCCCCGACAGCGGGAGCGGAACGAGCAGTACTTC.

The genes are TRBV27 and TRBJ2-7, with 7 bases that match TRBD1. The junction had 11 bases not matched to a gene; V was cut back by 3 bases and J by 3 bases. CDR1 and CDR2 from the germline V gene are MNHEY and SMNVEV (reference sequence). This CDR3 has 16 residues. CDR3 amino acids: CASSLAPTGLYYEQYF. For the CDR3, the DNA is TGTGCCAGCAGTTTGGCTCCGACAGGGCTGTACTACGAGCAGTACTTC.

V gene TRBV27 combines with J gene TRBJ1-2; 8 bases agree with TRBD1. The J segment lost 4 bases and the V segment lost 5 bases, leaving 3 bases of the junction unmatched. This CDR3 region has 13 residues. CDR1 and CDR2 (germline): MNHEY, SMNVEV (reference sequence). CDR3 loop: CASSQGAAYGYTF. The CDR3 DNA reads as TGTGCCAGCAGTCAGGGGGCTGCCTATGGCTACACCTTC.

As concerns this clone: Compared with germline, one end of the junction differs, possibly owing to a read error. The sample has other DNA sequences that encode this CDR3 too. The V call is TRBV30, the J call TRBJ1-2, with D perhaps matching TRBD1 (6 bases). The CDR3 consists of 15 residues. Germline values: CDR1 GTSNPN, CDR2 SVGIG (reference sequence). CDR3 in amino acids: CAWRTSTGGTYGYTF. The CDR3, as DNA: TGTGCCTGGAGAACCTCGACAGGTGGAACCTATGGCTACACTTTC.

The CDR3 loop reads CSVEGLAEGNEQFF. CDR3 sequence (DNA): TGCAGCGTTGAGGGACTAGCGGAGGGGAATGAGCAGTTCTTC. The chain recombines TRBV29-1 with TRBJ2-1; 11 nucleotides align to TRBD2. After removal of 3 bases from V and 7 bases from J, the junction contained 5 bases not matched to a gene. Germline CDR1 SQVTM, CDR2 ANQGSEA. This CDR3 has 14 residues.

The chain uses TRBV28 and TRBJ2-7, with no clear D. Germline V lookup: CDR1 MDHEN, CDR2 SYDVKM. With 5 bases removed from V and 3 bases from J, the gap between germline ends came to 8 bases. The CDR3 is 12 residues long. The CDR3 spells CASSPPDYEQYF. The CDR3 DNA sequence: TGTGCCAGCAGTCCTCCTGACTACGAGCAGTACTTC.

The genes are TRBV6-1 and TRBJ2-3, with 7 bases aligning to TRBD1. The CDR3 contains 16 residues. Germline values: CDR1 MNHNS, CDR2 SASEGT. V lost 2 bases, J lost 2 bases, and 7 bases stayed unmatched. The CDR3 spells CASSESRGSYTDTQYF. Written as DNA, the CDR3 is TGTGCCAGCAGTGAAAGCAGGGGGAGTTACACAGATACGCAGTATTTT.

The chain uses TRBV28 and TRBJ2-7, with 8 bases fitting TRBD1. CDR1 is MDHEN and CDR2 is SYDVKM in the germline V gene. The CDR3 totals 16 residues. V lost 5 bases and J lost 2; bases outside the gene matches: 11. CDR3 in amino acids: CASSVTWTGLPYEQYF. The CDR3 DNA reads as TGTGCCAGCAGTGTCACATGGACAGGGCTTCCCTACGAGCAGTACTTC.

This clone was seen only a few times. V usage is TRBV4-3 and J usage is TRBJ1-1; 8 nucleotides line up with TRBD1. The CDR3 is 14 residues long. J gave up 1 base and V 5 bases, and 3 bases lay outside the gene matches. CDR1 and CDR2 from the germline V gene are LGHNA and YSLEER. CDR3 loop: CASSYGQGNTEAFF. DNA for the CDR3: TGCGCCAGCAGCTATGGACAGGGGAACACTGAAGCTTTCTTT.

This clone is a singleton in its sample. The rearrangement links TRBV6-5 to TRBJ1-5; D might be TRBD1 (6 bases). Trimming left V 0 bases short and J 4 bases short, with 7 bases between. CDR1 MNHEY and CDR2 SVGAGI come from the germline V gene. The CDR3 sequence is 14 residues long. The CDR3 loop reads CASSYSTGNQPQHF. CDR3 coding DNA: TGTGCCAGCAGTTACTCCACAGGGAATCAGCCCCAGCATTTT.

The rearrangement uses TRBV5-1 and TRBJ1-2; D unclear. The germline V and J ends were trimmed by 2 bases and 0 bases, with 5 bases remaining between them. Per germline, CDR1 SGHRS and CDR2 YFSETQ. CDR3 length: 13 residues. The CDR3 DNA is TGCGCCAGCAGCTTTGGGACTAACTATGGCTACACCTTC. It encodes CASSFGTNYGYTF.

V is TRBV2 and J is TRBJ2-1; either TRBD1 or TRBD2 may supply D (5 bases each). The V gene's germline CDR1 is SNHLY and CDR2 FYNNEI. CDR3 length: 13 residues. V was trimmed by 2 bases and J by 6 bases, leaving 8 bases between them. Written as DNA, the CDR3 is TGTGCCAGCAGTGAATTGGGACGCAATGAGCAGTTCTTC. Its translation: CASSELGRNEQFF.

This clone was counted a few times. In DNA, the CDR3 is TGTGCCAGCAGTTACTATGCCACCGGGGAGCTGTTTTTT. Protein product: CASSYYATGELFF. V gene TRBV6-5 combines with J gene TRBJ2-2; no definite D call. Germline CDR1 is MNHEY and CDR2 is SVGAGI. With 1 base removed from V and 4 bases from J, the gap between germline ends came to 4 bases. The CDR3 extends over 13 amino acids.

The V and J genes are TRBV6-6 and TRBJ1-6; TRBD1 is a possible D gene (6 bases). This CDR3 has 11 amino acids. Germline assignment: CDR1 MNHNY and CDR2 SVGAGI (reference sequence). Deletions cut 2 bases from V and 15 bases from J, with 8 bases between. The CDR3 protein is CASSYDRLLHF. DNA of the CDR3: TGTGCCAGCAGTTACGACAGGCTCCTCCACTTT.

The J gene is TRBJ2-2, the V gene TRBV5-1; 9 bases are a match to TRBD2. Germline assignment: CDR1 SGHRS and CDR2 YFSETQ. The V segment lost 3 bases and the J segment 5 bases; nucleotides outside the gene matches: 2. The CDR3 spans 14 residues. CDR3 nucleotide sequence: TGCGCCAGCAGCTCTACTAGCGGGACCGGGGAGCTGTTTTTT. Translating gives CASSSTSGTGELFF.

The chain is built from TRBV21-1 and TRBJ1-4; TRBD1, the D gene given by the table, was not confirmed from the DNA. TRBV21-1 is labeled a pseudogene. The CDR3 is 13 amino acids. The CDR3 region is CATGTRLLEKLFF. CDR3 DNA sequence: TGTGCCACCGGGACACGTTTATTAGAAAAACTGTTTTTT.

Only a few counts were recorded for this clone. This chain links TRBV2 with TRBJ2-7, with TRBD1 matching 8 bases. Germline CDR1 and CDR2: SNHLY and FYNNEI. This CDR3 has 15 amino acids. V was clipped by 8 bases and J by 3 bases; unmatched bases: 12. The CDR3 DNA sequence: TGTGCCAGCGGGGGGACAGGCCTAAAGAACTACGAGCAGTACTTC. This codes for CASGGTGLKNYEQYF.

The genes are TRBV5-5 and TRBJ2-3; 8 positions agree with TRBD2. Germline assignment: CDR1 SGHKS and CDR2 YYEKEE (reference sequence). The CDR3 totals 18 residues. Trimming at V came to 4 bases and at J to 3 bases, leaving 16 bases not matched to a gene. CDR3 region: CASSPDSLAGPQTDTQYF. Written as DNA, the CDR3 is TGTGCCAGCAGCCCGGATTCCTTAGCGGGGCCTCAAACAGATACGCAGTATTTT.

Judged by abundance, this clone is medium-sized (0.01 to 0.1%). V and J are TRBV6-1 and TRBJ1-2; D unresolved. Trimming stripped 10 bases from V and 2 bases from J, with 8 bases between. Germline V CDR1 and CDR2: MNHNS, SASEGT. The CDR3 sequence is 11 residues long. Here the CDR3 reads CAISVNYGYTF. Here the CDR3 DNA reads TGTGCCATCTCCGTAAACTATGGCTACACCTTC.

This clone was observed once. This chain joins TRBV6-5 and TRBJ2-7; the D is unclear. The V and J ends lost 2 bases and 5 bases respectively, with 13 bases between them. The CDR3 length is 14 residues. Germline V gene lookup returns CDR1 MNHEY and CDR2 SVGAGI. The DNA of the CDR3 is TGTGCCAGCAGTTACCCCGATCGTGTGGACGAGCAGTACTTC. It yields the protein CASSYPDRVDEQYF.

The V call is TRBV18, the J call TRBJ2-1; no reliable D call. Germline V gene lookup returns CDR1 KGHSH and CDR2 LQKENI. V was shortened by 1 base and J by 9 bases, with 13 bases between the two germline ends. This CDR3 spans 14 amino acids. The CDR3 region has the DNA TGTGCCAGCTCACCACGAGGCGCCCTTAGTGAGCAGTTCTTC. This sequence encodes CASSPRGALSEQFF.

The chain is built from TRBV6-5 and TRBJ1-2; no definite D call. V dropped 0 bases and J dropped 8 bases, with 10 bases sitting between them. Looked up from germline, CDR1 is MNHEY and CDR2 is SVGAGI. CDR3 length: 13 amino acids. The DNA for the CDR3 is TGTGCCAGCAGTTACTCTGCCGTCTCCGGCTACACCTTC. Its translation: CASSYSAVSGYTF.

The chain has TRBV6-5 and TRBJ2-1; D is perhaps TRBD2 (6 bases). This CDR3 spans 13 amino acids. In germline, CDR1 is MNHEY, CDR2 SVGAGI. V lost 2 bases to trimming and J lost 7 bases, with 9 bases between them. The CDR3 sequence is CASSYGGWNEQFF. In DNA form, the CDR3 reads TGTGCCAGCAGTTACGGAGGGTGGAATGAGCAGTTCTTC.